This T cell receptor (beta chain) was sequenced during a study of OX40 agonist ivuxolimab in advanced cancers. Whole-study findings and limits: At 0.1 to 3.0 mg/kg and by week 6, CD4+ and CD8+ T cells in the blood had expanded clonally.

The CDR3 contains 12 residues. Germline V gives CDR1 SQVTM, CDR2 ANQGSEA. With 2 bases removed from V and 9 bases from J, the gap between germline ends came to 11 bases. There are a few counts of this clone. Its antigen is not known. Some clones are missing from TCRdb's copy, which holds only in-frame ones; the method was immunoSEQ multiplex PCR. The data show 85,000 to 95,000 clones, nearly 90% seen once. Patients who had autoimmune disease history or got systemic immunosuppression were left out. This TCR came from an adult with an advanced solid tumor such as melanoma, head and neck, liver or kidney cancer. The chain is built from TRBV29-1 and TRBJ2-1; D possibly corresponds to TRBD1 (5 bases). The sequencing used CD4+ or CD8+ T cells sorted from blood, collected in a trial of the OX40 agonist ivuxolimab. The CDR3: CSVEPVRGEQFF. The DNA of the CDR3 is TGCAGCGTTGAACCCGTAAGGGGTGAGCAGTTCTTC.